This T cell receptor (beta chain) was observed in a study of Ad26.COV2.S vaccination and SARS-CoV-2 variants. About the research overall: Intramuscularly, Ad26.COV2.S was given either once or twice, 56 days apart.

This CDR3 is 16 amino acids long. Germline V CDR1 and CDR2: MNHEY, SMNVEV (reference sequence). After removal of 5 bases from V and 3 bases from J, the junction contained 12 bases not matched to a gene. Sample treatment: about 20 received Ad26.COV2.S at low or high dose, single or two shots; 5 received placebo; per-sample allocation not given. Sampling took place 63 days after the first vaccine or placebo injection. A word on this clone: Its target is unknown.

Overall study findings and caveats: Substantial post-vaccination breadth of spike-specific CD8+ and CD4+ T cell responses was reported.

Produced via immunoSEQ multiplex PCR; TCRdb's table is partial and in-frame only. The data show about half a million clones, with 89% seen just once and more than 1.5% held by the top ten. The origin of this receptor is a person between 18 and 65 years old who received the Ad26.COV2.S COVID-19 vaccine or a placebo. This chain connects TRBV27 to TRBJ2-7; 8 bases match TRBD2. The material was peripheral blood, obtained in a trial of Ad26.COV2.S vaccine versus placebo. DNA of the CDR3: TGTGCCAGCAGTGGGCTAGCGGGTAATCCGAACTACGAGCAGTACTTC. As protein: CASSGLAGNPNYEQYF.